The rows below give T cell receptor beta chains drawn from one sample of a study of cytomegalovirus exposure and HLA in healthy donors. Sequenced by immunoSEQ multiplex PCR; TCRdb stores in-frame clones only, minus some. The table records a few hundred thousand clones, over 90% of them present only once. Material: PBMCs. The receptors here all came from a girl aged 2 to 10 in good health and CMV-seronegative. CDR3s include the opening cysteine and the closing phenylalanine or tryptophan. D genes are given only for firm matches. Only part of the rows carry a size: once, few, many, or a class if the clone is expanded.

V	J	D	size	CDR3	DNA
TRBV6-6	TRBJ2-3	-	-	CASSYSRAVTTDTQYF	TGTGCCAGCAGTTACTCGCGGGCGGTTACCACAGATACGCAGTATTTT
TRBV19	TRBJ2-7	TRBD2	-	CASSASGLPYEQYF	TGTGCCAGCTCAGCTAGCGGCCTCCCATACGAGCAGTACTTC
TRBV9	TRBJ2-1	TRBD2	-	CASQTGTSGSHEQFF	TGTGCCAGCCAAACAGGGACTAGCGGGAGTCATGAGCAGTTCTTC
TRBV2	TRBJ1-4	-	-	CASYSGEKLFF	TGTGCCAGCTACTCGGGGGAAAAACTGTTTTTT
TRBV2	TRBJ2-5	-	-	CASSDWAAGKETQYF	TGTGCCAGCAGTGACTGGGCTGCAGGGAAAGAGACCCAGTACTTC
TRBV30	TRBJ2-3	-	-	CAWSVGGAFTDTQYF	TGTGCCTGGAGTGTGGGGGGGGCCTTCACAGATACGCAGTATTTT
TRBV28	TRBJ1-6	-	-	CASSLYAQGKDSPLHF	TGTGCCAGCAGTTTATATGCCCAGGGCAAGGATTCACCCCTCCACTTT
TRBV10-3	TRBJ1-4	-	-	CAIRAGGPNEKLFF	TGTGCCATCAGGGCGGGAGGCCCCAATGAAAAACTGTTTTTT
TRBV4-2	TRBJ2-7	TRBD2	-	CASTLGLAGAYEQYF	TGTGCCAGCACCCTAGGACTAGCGGGAGCCTACGAGCAGTACTTC
TRBV28	TRBJ2-6	TRBD1	-	CASSLSHQSSTGGYGANVLTF	TGTGCCAGCAGTTTATCCCACCAGTCCTCGACAGGGGGCTATGGGGCCAACGTCCTGACTTTC
TRBV28	TRBJ1-6	-	-	CASSLTDYNSPLHF	TGTGCCAGCAGTCTGACAGACTATAATTCACCCCTCCACTTT
TRBV9	TRBJ2-5	TRBD2	-	CASSAERGDLGTQYF	TGTGCCAGCAGCGCGGAGCGGGGGGATTTGGGGACCCAGTACTTC
TRBV2	TRBJ1-3	TRBD1	-	CASSEVSGQGDTIYF	TGTGCCAGCAGTGAAGTAAGCGGACAGGGAGACACCATATATTTT
TRBV7-8	TRBJ2-7	-	-	CASSLASSYEQYF	TGTGCCAGCAGCTTAGCGAGCTCCTACGAGCAGTACTTC
TRBV6-5	TRBJ1-1	-	-	CASRPGSDTEAFF	TGTGCCAGCAGGCCAGGGTCGGACACTGAAGCTTTCTTT
TRBV28	TRBJ2-7	TRBD2	once	CASSLLAGQSYEQYF	TGTGCCAGCAGTTTATTAGCGGGGCAGTCCTACGAGCAGTACTTC
TRBV11-2	TRBJ1-2	-	-	CASSLWTVNYGYTF	TGTGCCAGCAGCCTCTGGACAGTTAACTATGGCTACACCTTC
TRBV7-2	TRBJ2-2	TRBD2	-	CASSLVAGKNTGELFF	TGTGCCAGCAGCTTAGTAGCGGGGAAGAACACCGGGGAGCTGTTTTTT
TRBV28	TRBJ2-4	TRBD2	-	CASSPERTSGGTWAKNIQYF	TGTGCCAGCTCGCCTGAGAGGACTAGCGGGGGTACCTGGGCCAAAAACATTCAGTACTTC
TRBV5-6	TRBJ2-1	TRBD1	-	CASRQGSGDRKYNEQFF	TGTGCCAGCAGGCAAGGGAGTGGGGACAGAAAGTACAATGAGCAGTTCTTC
TRBV6-5	TRBJ2-7	TRBD1	-	CASSHGTGVNNEQYF	TGTGCCAGCAGCCACGGGACAGGGGTCAACAACGAGCAGTACTTC
TRBV6-5	TRBJ1-1	-	-	CASSLDRPYTEAFF	TGTGCCAGCAGTTTAGACAGGCCGTACACTGAAGCTTTCTTT
TRBV6-1	TRBJ2-7	TRBD1	-	CASSSDRGYEQYF	TGTGCCAGCAGCTCGGACAGGGGTTACGAGCAGTACTTC
TRBV28	TRBJ2-7	TRBD1	-	CASSPDRNEAPGHYEQYF	TGTGCCAGCAGTCCGGACAGGAATGAGGCCCCGGGCCACTACGAGCAGTACTTC